This T cell receptor beta chain was recorded in a study of cytomegalovirus exposure and HLA in healthy donors. Across the study: Of fewer than 450 genotyped donors, roughly 86% clustered with self-reported Caucasian donors. Study-wide findings and caveats: In terms of immune exposure information, only CMV serostatus was available.

CDR1 is SGHNT, CDR2 YYREEE, per germline (reference sequence). V shed 4 bases, J shed 5 bases, and the junction held 11 bases outside the gene matches. The CDR3 has 15 amino acids. Regarding this clone: Its antigen is not known.

This PCR relied on a set of 60 Vbeta primers and 13 Jbeta primers. Sequencing used immunoSEQ multiplex PCR; TCRdb keeps in-frame clones, though not all of them. The sample carries some 200,000 clones, around 80% recorded once. Likely unrecorded immune exposures existed in these nominally healthy donors. V and J are TRBV5-4 and TRBJ1-1; TRBD1 matches 7 bases. What was sequenced was PBMCs. This receptor was taken from a woman aged 55-69 years in good health and CMV-seropositive. In nucleotides, the CDR3 is TGTGCCAGCAGCCCCGGTGGCTCAGGGGGTACTGAAGCTTTCTTT. It translates to CASSPGGSGGTEAFF. Looking up the rest from reference TRBV5-4 and TRBJ1-1 gives the full variable domain: ETGVTQSPTHLIKTRGQQVTLRCSSQSGHNTVSWYQQALGQGPQFIFQYYREEENGRGNFPPRFSGLQFPNYSSELNVNALELDDSALYLCASSPGGSGGTEAFFGQGTRLTVV.